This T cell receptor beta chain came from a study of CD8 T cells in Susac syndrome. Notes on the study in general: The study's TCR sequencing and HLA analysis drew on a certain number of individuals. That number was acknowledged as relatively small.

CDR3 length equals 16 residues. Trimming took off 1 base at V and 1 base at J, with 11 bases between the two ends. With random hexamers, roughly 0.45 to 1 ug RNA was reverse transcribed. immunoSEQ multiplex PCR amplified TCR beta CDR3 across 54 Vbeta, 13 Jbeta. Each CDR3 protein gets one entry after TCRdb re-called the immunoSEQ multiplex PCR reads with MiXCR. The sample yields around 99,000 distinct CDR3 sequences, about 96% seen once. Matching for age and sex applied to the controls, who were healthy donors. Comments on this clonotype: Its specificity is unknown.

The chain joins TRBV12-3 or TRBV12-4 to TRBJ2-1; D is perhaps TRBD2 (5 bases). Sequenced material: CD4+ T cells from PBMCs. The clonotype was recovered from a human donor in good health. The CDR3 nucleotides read TGTGCCAGCAGTTTAGTCGGCCGCGGGTCCTACAATGAGCAGTTCTTC. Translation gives CASSLVGRGSYNEQFF.